These 9 T cell receptor beta chains were all obtained from the same sample, sequenced in a study of shared clonotypes between healthy human individuals. The method was immunoSEQ multiplex PCR; TCRdb's version includes in-frame clones alone and lacks a portion of them. This table holds 1.4 million or so clones, approximately 98.5% found once. What was sequenced was naive CD4+ T cells sorted from blood. Stated subset: CD45RA+ positively selected. These receptors originate from a man younger than 40 in good health.

The rearrangement joins TRBV18 to TRBJ2-5; weak D call: TRBD2 (6 bases). The germline CDR1 and CDR2 sequences are KGHSH and LQKENI. Between the trimmed V and J ends, which lost 0 bases and 2 bases, there was a span of 13 bases. This CDR3 comprises 16 residues. CDR3 DNA: TGTGCCAGCTCACCACCGTCGGGGGAGAGGCAAGAGACCCAGTACTTC. This codes for CASSPPSGERQETQYF.

The genes are TRBV5-1 and TRBJ2-4, with 7 bases matching TRBD1. Germline-derived CDR1 and CDR2 are SGHRS and YFSETQ. This CDR3 is 15 amino acids long. V lost 7 bases to trimming and J lost 3 bases; unmatched junction nucleotides: 10. In DNA form, the CDR3 reads TGCGCCAGCCAAGCCTCGACAGGGTACAAAAACATTCAGTACTTC. Translating gives CASQASTGYKNIQYF.

The rearrangement links TRBV29-1 to TRBJ1-5; D perhaps matches TRBD1 (6 bases). V dropped 4 bases and J dropped 5 bases, with 21 bases sitting between them. The CDR3 totals 16 residues. Germline assignment: CDR1 SQVTM and CDR2 ANQGSEA. The CDR3 coding sequence is TGCAGCGTTGGATTTTTCGGAGGGGGGACGGATCAGCCCCAGCATTTT. Residues: CSVGFFGGGTDQPQHF. Drawing the rest from reference TRBV29-1 and TRBJ1-5, the complete variable domain is SAVISQKPSRDICQRGTSLTIQCQVDSQVTMMFWYRQQPGQSLTLIATANQGSEATYESGFVIDKFPISRPNLTFSTLTVSNMSPEDSSIYLCSVGFFGGGTDQPQHFGDGTRLSIL.

V gene TRBV5-6 combines with J gene TRBJ1-5; TRBD1 agrees at 10 bases. This CDR3 has 15 residues. CDR1 is SGHDT and CDR2 is YYEEEE in the germline V gene. V trimming: 4 bases; J trimming: 5 bases; junction bases outside the gene matches: 6. The CDR3 sequence: CASSRDRGLHQPQHF. In nucleotides, the CDR3 is TGTGCCAGCAGCCGCGACAGGGGGCTCCATCAGCCCCAGCATTTT.

V usage is TRBV18 and J usage is TRBJ2-7, with 7 bases aligning to TRBD2. The CDR3 has 15 amino acids. The J segment lost 0 bases and the V segment lost 1 base, leaving 3 bases of the junction unmatched. Germline CDR1 reads KGHSH; CDR2 reads LQKENI. Here the CDR3 reads CASSPLAGPSYEQYF. CDR3 nucleotides: TGTGCCAGCTCACCACTAGCGGGTCCCTCCTACGAGCAGTACTTC.

This chain joins TRBV7-2 and TRBJ2-1; D could derive from TRBD1 or TRBD2 (5 bases each). Germline V gene data show CDR1 as SGHTA and CDR2 as FQGNSA. The CDR3 contains 16 residues. Trimming shortened V by 5 bases and J by 0 bases, and 14 bases separated the two germline ends. CDR3 protein: CASSPGTHLSYNEQFF. The CDR3, as DNA: TGTGCCAGCAGCCCCGGGACCCATCTCTCCTACAATGAGCAGTTCTTC.

J is TRBJ2-2 and V is TRBV11-2; the match to TRBD2 covers 9 bases. The trim removed 3 bases at V and 7 bases at J, leaving 6 bases unmatched. CDR1 is SGHAT, CDR2 FQNNGV, per germline. The CDR3 runs 15 residues. Here the CDR3 DNA reads TGTGCCAGCAGCTTCGGCTTTAGCGGGGGCGGGGAGCTGTTTTTT. This codes for CASSFGFSGGGELFF.

The rearrangement joins TRBV19 to TRBJ2-1; D not certain. This CDR3 comprises 13 residues. Trimming stripped 5 bases from V and 5 bases from J, with 10 bases between. Germline CDR1 reads LNHDA; CDR2 reads SQIVND (reference sequence). CDR3 in amino acids: CASSLWENNEQFF. As DNA, the CDR3 is TGTGCCAGTAGTTTGTGGGAAAACAATGAGCAGTTCTTC. Supplemented by reference TRBV19 and TRBJ2-1, the full variable domain reads DGGITQSPKYLFRKEGQNVTLSCEQNLNHDAMYWYRQDPGQGLRLIYYSQIVNDFQKGDIAEGYSVSREKKESFPLTVTSAQKNPTAFYLCASSLWENNEQFFGPGTRLTVL.

The V call is TRBV5-1, the J call TRBJ2-3; 11 bases agree with TRBD1. Trimming took 7 bases from V and 6 from J; bases not matched to a gene: 7. Germline lookup yields CDR1 SGHRS and CDR2 YFSETQ. The CDR3 is made up of 14 amino acids. The CDR3 spells CASSGQGATDTQYF. CDR3 DNA: TGCGCCAGCTCAGGACAGGGGGCAACCGATACGCAGTATTTT.